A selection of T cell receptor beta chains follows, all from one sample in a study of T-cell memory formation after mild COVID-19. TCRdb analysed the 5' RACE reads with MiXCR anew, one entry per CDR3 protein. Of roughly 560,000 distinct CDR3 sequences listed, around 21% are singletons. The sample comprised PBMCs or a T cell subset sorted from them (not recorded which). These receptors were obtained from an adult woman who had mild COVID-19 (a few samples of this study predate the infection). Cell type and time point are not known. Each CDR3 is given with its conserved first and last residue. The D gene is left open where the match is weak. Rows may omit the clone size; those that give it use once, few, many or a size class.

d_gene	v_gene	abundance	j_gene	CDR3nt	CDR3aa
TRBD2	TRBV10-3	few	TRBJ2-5	TGTGCCATCAGTGAGTCGCCGGCGGGAGGGCCCTCGGAGACCCAGTACTTC	CAISESPAGGPSETQYF
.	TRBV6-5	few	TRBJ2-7	TGTGCCAGCAGCCCTGCCGGACTCAACCCCCGGAACGAGCAGTACTTC	CASSPAGLNPRNEQYF
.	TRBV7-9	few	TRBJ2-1	TGTGCCAGCAGCTTATTAGGTGGAGGAGCGGATGAGCAGTTCTTC	CASSLLGGGADEQFF
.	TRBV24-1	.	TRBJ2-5	TGTGCCACCGGAGGGGCTTCCCGGGAGACCCAGTACTTC	CATGGASRETQYF
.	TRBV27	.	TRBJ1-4	TGTGCCAGCAGTCTTCGACCCACAACTAATGAAAAACTGTTTTTT	CASSLRPTTNEKLFF
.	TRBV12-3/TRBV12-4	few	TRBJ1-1	TGTGCCAGCAGGCCAGGTATAGAGAACACTGAAGCTTTCTTT	CASRPGIENTEAFF
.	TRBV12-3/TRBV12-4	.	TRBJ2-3	TGTGCCAGCGCGGGCCCCACAGATACGCAGTATTTT	CASAGPTDTQYF
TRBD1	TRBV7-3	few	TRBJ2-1	TGTGCCAGCAGCCCCCGGGACAGGGGATATGGTGAGCAGTTCTTC	CASSPRDRGYGEQFF
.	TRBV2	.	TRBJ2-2	TGTGCCAGCAGTGGAGGGGTGAAGAACCGTGAGCTGTTGTTT	CASSGGVKNRELLF
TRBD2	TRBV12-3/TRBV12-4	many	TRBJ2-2	TGTGCCAGCAGTTCCTGGGGCGGGGGTTATACCGGGGAGCTGTTTTTT	CASSSWGGGYTGELFF
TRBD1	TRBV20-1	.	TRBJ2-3	TGCAGTGCCCTCTCAGGGGACAGGGGCACAGATACGCAGTATTTT	CSALSGDRGTDTQYF
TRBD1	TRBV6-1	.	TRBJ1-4	TGTGCCAGCAGTGAATCCGGGGACAGTTATGAAAAACTGTTTTTT	CASSESGDSYEKLFF
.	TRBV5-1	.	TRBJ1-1	TGCGCCAGCAGCTTGGCACAGGGAAGCGTGAACACTGAAGCTTTCTTT	CASSLAQGSVNTEAFF
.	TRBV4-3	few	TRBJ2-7	TGCGCCAGCAGCTACTCAACGGACTCCCCCTACGAGCAGTACTTC	CASSYSTDSPYEQYF
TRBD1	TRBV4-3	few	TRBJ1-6	TGCGCCAGCAGCCAGGCACAGACAGGGGGGGCACCCCTCCACTTT	CASSQAQTGGAPLHF
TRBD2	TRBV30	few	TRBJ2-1	TGTGCCTGGAGTCCGGGGGGCTACAATGAGCAGTTCTTC	CAWSPGGYNEQFF
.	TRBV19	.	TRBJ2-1	TGTGCCAGTAGTCAGAGCCCAACATACAATGAGCAGTTCTTC	CASSQSPTYNEQFF
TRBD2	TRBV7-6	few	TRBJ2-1	TGTGCCAGCAGCTTAGTCGACAGGACTAGCGGGGCCTACAATGAGCAGTTCTTC	CASSLVDRTSGAYNEQFF
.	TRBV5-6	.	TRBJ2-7	TGTGCCAGCAGCGACCCGATGAAGGACAGCTACGAGCAGTACTTC	CASSDPMKDSYEQYF
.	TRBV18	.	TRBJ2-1	TGTGCCAGCTCACCACTAGTGACAGGTGACAATGAGCAGTTCTTC	CASSPLVTGDNEQFF
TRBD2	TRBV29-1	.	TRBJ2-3	TGCAGCGCCCGGGGGGGGGCAGATACGCAGTATTTT	CSARGGADTQYF
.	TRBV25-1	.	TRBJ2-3	TGTGCCAGCAGTGAATGGGAGAGGGATACGCAGTATTTT	CASSEWERDTQYF
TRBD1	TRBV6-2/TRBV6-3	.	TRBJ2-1	TGTGCCAGCAGTCGAGTCTCCGGGACAGGGGCCAATGAGCAGTTCTTC	CASSRVSGTGANEQFF
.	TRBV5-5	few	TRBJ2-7	TGTGCCAGCAGCTGGGGACCTCTAAGGTACGAGCAGTACTTC	CASSWGPLRYEQYF
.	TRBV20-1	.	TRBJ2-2	TGCAGTGCTAGAGATTCACTAGCTTACACCGGGGAGCTGTTTTTT	CSARDSLAYTGELFF
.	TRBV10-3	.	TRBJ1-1	TGTGCCATCAGCCACGTCGGGCTACGAGGGGCCTTCTTT	CAISHVGLRGAFF
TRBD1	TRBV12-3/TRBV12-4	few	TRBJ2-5	TGTGCCAGCACGCAGGGGGTGGAAGAGACCCAGTACTTC	CASTQGVEETQYF
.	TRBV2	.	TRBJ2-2	TGTGCCAGCAGTGGTTTTGGGGACGGGGAGCTGTTTTTT	CASSGFGDGELFF
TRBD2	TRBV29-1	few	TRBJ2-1	TGCAGCGTTGGGAGGACTAGCGGGGCGCCGGGCGATGAGCAGTTCTTC	CSVGRTSGAPGDEQFF
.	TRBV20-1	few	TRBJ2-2	TGCAGTGCTTTGGGGGCAGGGGGGACCGGGGAGCTGTTTTTT	CSALGAGGTGELFF
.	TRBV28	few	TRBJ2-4	TGTGCCAGTACCCCCCCTGCCAAAAACATTCAGTACTTC	CASTPPAKNIQYF
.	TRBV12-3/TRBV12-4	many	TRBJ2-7	TGTGCCAGCAGCTCAACTCGGGCCCGCGGCCACGAGCAGTACTTC	CASSSTRARGHEQYF
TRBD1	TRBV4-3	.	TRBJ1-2	TGCGCCAGCAGCCCCCAGGGGGGGCGGGATGGCTACACCTTC	CASSPQGGRDGYTF
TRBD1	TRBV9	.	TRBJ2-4	TGTGCCAGCAGCGCGCTCCGGGACAGCGAGATGTACTTC	CASSALRDSEMYF
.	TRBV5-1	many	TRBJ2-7	TGCGCCAGCAGCTTGGCCGGGAACTCCTACGAGCAGTACTTC	CASSLAGNSYEQYF
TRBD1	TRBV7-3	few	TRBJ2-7	TGTGCCAGCAGCTTAGAGGGCGGGACAGGACGGTACGAGCAGTACTTC	CASSLEGGTGRYEQYF
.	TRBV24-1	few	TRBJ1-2	TGTGCCACCAGTGACCCTGGACAGAACTATGGCTACACCTTC	CATSDPGQNYGYTF
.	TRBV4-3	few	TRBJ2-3	TGCGCCAGCAGCCAAGATTTAGTGGTACCGGAGTATTTT	CASSQDLVVPEYF
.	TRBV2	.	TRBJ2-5	TGTGCCAGCAGGGACTCCATGGGGCAAGAGACCCAGTACTTC	CASRDSMGQETQYF
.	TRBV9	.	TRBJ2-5	TGTGCCAGCAGCGGGGACCCGTACCAAGAGACCCAGTACTTC	CASSGDPYQETQYF
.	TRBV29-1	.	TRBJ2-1	TGCAGCGTTGAAGAGGGGAGCTCCTACAATGAGCAGTTCTTC	CSVEEGSSYNEQFF